This T cell receptor beta chain was sequenced during a study of shared clonotypes between healthy human individuals. A few counts support this clone. CD45RO negativity and positive selection for CCR7 defined naive CD8 cells, a population that excluded terminally differentiated effector memory CD45RA+ cells. Repertoires were generated with immunoSEQ multiplex PCR, while TCRdb's copy carries only in-frame clones and drops some. Found here are about 870,000 clones, 90% to 95% of them singletons; the top ten hold nearly 25%. The TCR sequence derives from a man aged 30 to 39 in good health. Sequencing was carried out using naive CD8+ T cells sorted from blood.

The CDR3 reads CASSWTGPGELFF. As DNA, the CDR3 is TGTGCCAGCAGTTGGACAGGCCCCGGGGAGCTGTTTTTT. The chain employs TRBV2 and TRBJ2-2, with 7 nucleotides matching TRBD1. The CDR3 spans 13 residues. Germline V CDR1 and CDR2: SNHLY, FYNNEI. The V gene end was trimmed by 5 bases and the J gene end by 6 bases; junction bases not matched to a gene: 3.